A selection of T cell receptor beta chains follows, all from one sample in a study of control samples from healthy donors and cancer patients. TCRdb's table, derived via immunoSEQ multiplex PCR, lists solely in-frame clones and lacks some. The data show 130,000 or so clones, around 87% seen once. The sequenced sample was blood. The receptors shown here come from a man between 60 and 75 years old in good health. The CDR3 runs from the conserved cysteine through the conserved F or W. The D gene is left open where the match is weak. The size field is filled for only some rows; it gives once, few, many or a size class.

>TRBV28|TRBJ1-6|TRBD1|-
CASYRGPTNSPLHF
TGTGCCAGTTACAGGGGACCGACTAATTCACCCCTCCACTTT
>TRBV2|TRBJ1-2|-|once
CATGGELVYGYTF
TGTGCCACCGGAGGGGAACTGGTTTATGGCTACACCTTC
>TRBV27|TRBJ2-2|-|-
CASALEGGQTGELFF
TGTGCCAGCGCGTTAGAGGGGGGCCAGACCGGGGAGCTGTTTTTT
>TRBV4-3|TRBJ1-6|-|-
CASSQGLNYSPLHF
TGCGCCAGCAGCCAAGGACTGAATTATTCACCCCTCCACTTT
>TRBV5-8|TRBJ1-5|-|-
CASSLWGAGTKQPQHF
TGTGCCAGCAGCTTGTGGGGGGCAGGAACGAAGCAGCCCCAGCATTTT
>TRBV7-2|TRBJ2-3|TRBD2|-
CASSQEGLAGGSTDTQYF
TGTGCCAGCAGCCAAGAGGGACTAGCGGGGGGTTCCACAGATACGCAGTATTTT
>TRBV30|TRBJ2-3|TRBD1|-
CAWTDPQGVRRADTQYF
TGTGCCTGGACGGACCCTCAGGGGGTACGAAGGGCAGATACGCAGTATTTT
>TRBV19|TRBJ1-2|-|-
CASSRDSQFTYGYTF
TGTGCCAGTAGTAGAGACAGCCAATTCACTTATGGCTACACCTTC
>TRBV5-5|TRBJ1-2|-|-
CASSLVLDIRFYGYTF
TGTGCCAGCAGCTTGGTTCTGGACATAAGATTCTATGGCTACACCTTC
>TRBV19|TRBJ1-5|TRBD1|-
CASGFVAGGARSNQPQHF
TGTGCCAGTGGCTTCGTGGCAGGGGGCGCGAGAAGCAATCAGCCCCAGCATTTT
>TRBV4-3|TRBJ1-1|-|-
CASSQDYGRRLNTEAFF
TGCGCCAGCAGCCAAGATTATGGCAGGCGGCTCAACACTGAAGCTTTCTTT
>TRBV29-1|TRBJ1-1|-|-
CSVSDAAAFF
TGCAGCGTCTCAGACGCGGCCGCTTTCTTT
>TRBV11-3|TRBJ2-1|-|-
CASSLAGGYNEQFF
TGTGCCAGCAGCTTAGCAGGGGGGTACAATGAGCAGTTCTTC
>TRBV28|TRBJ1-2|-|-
CASLDNYGYTF
TGTGCCAGCCTAGATAACTATGGCTACACCTTC
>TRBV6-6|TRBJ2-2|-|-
CASRAENTGELFF
TGTGCCAGCAGGGCAGAAAACACCGGGGAGCTGTTTTTT
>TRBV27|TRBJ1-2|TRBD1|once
CASSLPYPGQGDGYTF
TGTGCCAGCAGTTTACCCTATCCGGGACAGGGGGATGGCTACACCTTC
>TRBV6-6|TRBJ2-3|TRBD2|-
CASRRELAGFLSTDTQYF
TGTGCCAGCAGGCGAGAACTAGCGGGTTTTCTTAGCACAGATACGCAGTATTTT
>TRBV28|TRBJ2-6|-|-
CASSFNWPSGANVLTF
TGTGCCAGCAGTTTTAACTGGCCCTCTGGGGCCAACGTCCTGACTTTC
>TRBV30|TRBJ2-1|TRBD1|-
CAWSVQMGQEQFF
TGTGCCTGGAGTGTACAAATGGGACAGGAGCAGTTCTTC
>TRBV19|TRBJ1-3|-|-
CASRTEFFSGNTIYF
TGTGCCAGTCGGACAGAATTTTTCTCTGGAAACACCATATATTTT
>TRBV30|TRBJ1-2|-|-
CAWSVGRVYGYTF
TGTGCCTGGAGTGTCGGGAGGGTCTATGGCTACACCTTC
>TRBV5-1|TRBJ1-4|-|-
CASSLDFGGANEKLFF
TGCGCCAGCAGCTTGGACTTCGGGGGCGCGAATGAAAAACTGTTTTTT
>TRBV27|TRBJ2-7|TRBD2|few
CASRASGSYEQYF
TGTGCCAGTCGGGCTAGCGGTTCCTACGAGCAGTACTTC
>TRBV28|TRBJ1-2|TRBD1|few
CASSPHGQGADPYGYTF
TGTGCCAGCAGTCCACACGGACAGGGGGCTGATCCCTATGGCTACACCTTC
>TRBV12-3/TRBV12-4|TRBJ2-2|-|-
CASRLQETGELFF
TGTGCCAGCAGACTACAGGAAACCGGGGAGCTGTTTTTT
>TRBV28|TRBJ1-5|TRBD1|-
CASSLLDTGALNQPQHF
TGTGCCAGCAGTTTATTGGATACAGGGGCCTTAAATCAGCCCCAGCATTTT
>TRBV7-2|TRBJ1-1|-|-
CASSSNSNTEAFF
TGTGCCAGCAGTTCAAATTCGAACACTGAAGCTTTCTTT
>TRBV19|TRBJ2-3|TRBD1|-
CASSPSGTGDTDTQYF
TGTGCCAGTAGTCCCTCCGGGACAGGGGATACAGATACGCAGTATTTT
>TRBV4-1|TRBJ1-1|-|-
CASSQDGTRGDTEAFF
TGCGCCAGCAGCCAAGATGGGACCCGCGGAGACACTGAAGCTTTCTTT
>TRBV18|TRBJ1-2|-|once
CASSPGSEPNYGYTF
TGTGCCAGCTCACCAGGCTCAGAACCTAACTATGGCTACACCTTC
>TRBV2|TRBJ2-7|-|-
CASSRGPEQYF
TGTGCCAGCTCACGGGGGCCCGAGCAGTACTTC
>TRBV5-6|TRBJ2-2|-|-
CASSLRTRGELFF
TGTGCCAGCAGCTTGAGGACCCGCGGGGAGCTGTTTTTT
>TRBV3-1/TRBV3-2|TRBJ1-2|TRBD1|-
CASSQGAGTGGGYTF
TGTGCCAGCAGCCAAGGCGCCGGGACAGGGGGTGGCTACACCTTC
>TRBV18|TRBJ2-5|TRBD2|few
CASSPGGGETQYF
TGTGCCAGCTCACCAGGGGGGGGAGAGACCCAGTACTTC
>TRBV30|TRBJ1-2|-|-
CAWTADSYGYTF
TGTGCCTGGACTGCTGACTCCTATGGCTACACCTTC
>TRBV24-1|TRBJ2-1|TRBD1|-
CATSEQGATYNEQFF
TGTGCCACCAGTGAGCAGGGGGCTACCTACAATGAGCAGTTCTTC
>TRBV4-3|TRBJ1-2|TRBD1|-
CASSRGTGGSYGYTF
TGCGCCAGCAGCCGGGGTACAGGGGGCAGCTATGGCTACACCTTC
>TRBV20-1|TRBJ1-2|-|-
CSASQEGRRNF
TGCAGTGCTAGCCAAGAGGGACGACGGAACTTC
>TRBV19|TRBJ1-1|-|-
CATQRGGADTEAFF
TGTGCCACTCAGCGGGGGGGCGCCGACACTGAAGCTTTCTTT
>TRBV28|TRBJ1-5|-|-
CASSILSSQPQHF
TGTGCCAGCAGTATCCTGAGTAGTCAGCCCCAGCATTTT
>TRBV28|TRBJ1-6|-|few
CASSLAGSFTDINSPLHF
TGTGCCAGCAGTTTAGCGGGGTCGTTTACAGACATTAATTCACCCCTCCACTTT
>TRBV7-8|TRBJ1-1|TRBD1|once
CASSSNRDREAFF
TGTGCCAGCAGCTCCAACCGGGACAGGGAAGCTTTCTTT
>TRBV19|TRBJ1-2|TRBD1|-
CASSPGQGAYGYTF
TGTGCCAGTAGTCCGGGACAGGGGGCCTATGGCTACACCTTC
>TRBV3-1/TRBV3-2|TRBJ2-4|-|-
CASSHTNIQYF
TGTGCCAGCAGCCACACAAACATTCAGTACTTC
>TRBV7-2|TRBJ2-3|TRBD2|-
CASTILAGGTDTQYF
TGTGCCAGCACCATACTAGCGGGGGGCACAGATACGCAGTATTTT
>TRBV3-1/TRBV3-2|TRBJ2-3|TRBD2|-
CASSQGANLAGGGDTQYF
TGTGCCAGCAGCCAAGGAGCCAACCTAGCGGGGGGGGGAGATACGCAGTATTTT
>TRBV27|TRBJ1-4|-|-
CASSPRMTVANEKLFF
TGTGCCAGCAGTCCGCGCATGACAGTTGCTAATGAAAAACTGTTTTTT
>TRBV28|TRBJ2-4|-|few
CASSLAGANIQYF
TGTGCCAGCAGTTTAGCAGGGGCAAACATTCAGTACTTC
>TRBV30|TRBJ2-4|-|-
CAWSVQEGGTQNIQYF
TGTGCCTGGAGTGTACAAGAGGGAGGCACCCAAAACATTCAGTACTTC
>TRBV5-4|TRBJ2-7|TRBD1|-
CASSPMQGAREQYF
TGTGCCAGCAGTCCCATGCAGGGGGCGCGAGAGCAGTACTTC
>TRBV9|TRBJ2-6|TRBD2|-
CASTRSPGLASDSGANVLTF
TGTGCCAGCACGCGGAGTCCGGGACTAGCTTCTGACTCTGGGGCCAACGTCCTGACTTTC
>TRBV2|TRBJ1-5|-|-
CASSARDGSNQPQHF
TGTGCCAGCAGTGCCCGGGACGGCAGCAATCAGCCCCAGCATTTT
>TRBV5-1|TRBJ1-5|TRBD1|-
CASRGGDRGNQPQHF
TGCGCCAGCAGGGGAGGGGACAGGGGTAATCAGCCCCAGCATTTT